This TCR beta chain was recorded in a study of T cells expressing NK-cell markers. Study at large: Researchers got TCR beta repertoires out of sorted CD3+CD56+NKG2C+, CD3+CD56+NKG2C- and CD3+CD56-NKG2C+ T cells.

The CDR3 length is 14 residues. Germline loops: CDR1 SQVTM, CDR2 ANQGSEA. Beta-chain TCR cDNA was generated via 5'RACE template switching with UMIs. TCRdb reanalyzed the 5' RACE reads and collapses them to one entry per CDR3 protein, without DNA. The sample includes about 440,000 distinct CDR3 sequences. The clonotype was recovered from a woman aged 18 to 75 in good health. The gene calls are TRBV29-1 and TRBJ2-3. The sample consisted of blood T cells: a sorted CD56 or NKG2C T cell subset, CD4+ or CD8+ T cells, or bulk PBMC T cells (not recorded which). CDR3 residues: CSVKTGDGTDTQYF.